This passage covers 9 T cell receptor beta chains from one sample sequenced in a study of T cell responses to AZD1222 COVID-19 vaccine. The repertoire was sequenced with immunoSEQ multiplex PCR; TCRdb's copy has only in-frame clones and lacks some. The data show 150,000 or so clones, with roughly 92% seen just once and about 5.1% held by the top ten. The source was peripheral blood, collected on day 0 of AZD1222 vaccination. The receptors shown here come from an adult in good health.

The genes are TRBV6-5 and TRBJ1-5, with D uncertain. Germline assignment: CDR1 MNHEY and CDR2 SVGAGI. Trimming took 9 bases from V and 4 from J, leaving 10 bases between them. This CDR3 is 12 amino acids long. CDR3 nucleotide sequence: TGTGCCAGTGCCTGGGAGAATCAGCCCCAGCATTTT. Translated, it gives CASAWENQPQHF.

This rearrangement joins TRBV11-2 to TRBJ2-1, with a tentative D call TRBD2 (6 bases). Trimming cost V 3 bases and J 2 bases, with 11 bases left between them. CDR1 SGHAT and CDR2 FQNNGV come from the germline V gene. The CDR3 is 15 residues long. CDR3 residues: CASSFYGGAYNEQFF. The CDR3 nucleotides read TGTGCCAGCAGCTTTTATGGCGGGGCCTACAATGAGCAGTTCTTC.

The chain is built from TRBV7-8 and TRBJ2-7; D is ambiguous. The V end was cut by 9 bases, the J end by 5 bases, with 5 bases between. Germline values: CDR1 SGHVS, CDR2 FQNEAQ. This CDR3 region has 9 residues. The CDR3 nucleotides read TGTGCCAGGACGGACGAGCAGTACTTC. Translated, it gives CARTDEQYF.

The chain recombines TRBV2 with TRBJ1-5; no clear D. Trimming pared 6 bases from V and 2 bases from J, leaving 14 bases between. CDR1 and CDR2 from the germline V gene are SNHLY and FYNNEI. CDR3 length: 15 amino acids. CDR3: CASRGSGVGNQPQHF. CDR3 nucleotides: TGTGCCAGCAGAGGCAGCGGGGTTGGCAATCAGCCCCAGCATTTT.

This chain joins TRBV30 and TRBJ1-1, with 7 bases aligning to TRBD1. The V and J ends lost 1 base and 3 bases, in that order; junction bases with no gene match: 2. The germline CDR1 and CDR2 sequences are GTSNPN and SVGIG (reference sequence). This CDR3 comprises 13 residues. The CDR3 spells CAWSDDRDTEAFF. Written as DNA, the CDR3 is TGTGCCTGGAGTGACGACAGGGACACTGAAGCTTTCTTT.

V usage is TRBV27 and J usage is TRBJ1-1; D uncertain. This CDR3 contains 14 residues. Germline V lookup: CDR1 MNHEY, CDR2 SMNVEV (reference sequence). Trimming cost V 2 bases and J 1 base, with 8 bases left between them. CDR3 sequence reads: CASSLQLTNTEAFF. The CDR3 DNA reads as TGTGCCAGCAGTTTACAGCTCACGAACACTGAAGCTTTCTTT.

This sequence joins TRBV7-2 and TRBJ2-3, with D unclear. The CDR3 covers 14 residues. The V end was cut by 1 base, the J end by 2 bases, with 7 bases between. Germline V gene data show CDR1 as SGHTA and CDR2 as FQGNSA. The CDR3 DNA is TGTGCCAGCAGCTTAGTGGTCGACACAGATACGCAGTATTTT. Translating gives CASSLVVDTDTQYF.

The J gene is TRBJ2-3, the V gene TRBV27; TRBD2 matches at 7 bases. Germline V CDR1 and CDR2: MNHEY, SMNVEV (reference sequence). The trim removed 5 bases at V and 1 base at J, leaving 6 bases unmatched. The CDR3 length is 15 residues. The CDR3, as DNA: TGTGCCAGCAGTACTCTAGCGGACCGCACAGATACGCAGTATTTT. It translates to CASSTLADRTDTQYF.

The chain employs TRBV5-1 and TRBJ1-1; TRBD1 aligns across 9 bases. CDR3 size: 17 residues. The trim removed 4 bases at V and 4 bases at J, leaving 14 bases unmatched. Per the germline V gene, CDR1 is SGHRS and CDR2 is YFSETQ. Written as DNA, the CDR3 is TGCGCCAGCAGCGGAGGTCCTCTGGGACAGGGTTTCACTGAAGCTTTCTTT. It is translated as CASSGGPLGQGFTEAFF.